This T cell receptor beta chain was documented in a study of T cells in Graves' hyperthyroidism and ophthalmopathy. This clonotype was found many times. The antigen is undetermined. The CDR3 regions of TCR beta were amplified from RNA transcripts. A first-round RT-PCR of the TCR CDR3 used the HTBI primer set. In TCRdb, the multiplex PCR reads were re-called with MiXCR into one record per CDR3 protein. Among approximately 400,000 distinct CDR3 sequences, roughly 19% were seen once, and the ten largest hold about 3.7%. The CDR3 contains 12 residues. Trimming pared 3 bases from V and 6 bases from J, leaving 9 bases between. General study points: The blood repertoire included most of the expanded thyroid clonotypes above 0.001.

V gene TRBV12-3 or TRBV12-4 combines with J gene TRBJ2-7; D gene ambiguous. Sequenced sample: blood. The source of this sequence is a woman younger than 30 with Graves' hyperthyroidism. CDR3 bases: TGTGCCAGCAGTTTTATAGTTGCCGAGCAGTACTTC. Its translation is CASSFIVAEQYF.